These T cell receptor beta chains were read from a single sample in a study of radiation and T cells in renal cell carcinoma. Assay used: immunoSEQ multiplex PCR; TCRdb lists only in-frame clones, some missing. Of about 150,000 clones listed, 86% were seen once; the top ten hold around 17%. The specimen comprised blood, sampled from a patient whose treatment included radiotherapy and nephrectomy. These TCRs come from a woman between 50 and 59 years old with renal cell carcinoma. Both conserved end residues are trimmed from each CDR3. The listing skips clone size in some rows; elsewhere it reads once, few, many or a size class.

v_call: TRBV11-2; clone_size: NA; cdr3_aa: ASSLDGRGEAF
v_call: TRBV18; clone_size: NA; cdr3_aa: ASSPSLWGETEAF
v_call: TRBV9; clone_size: NA; cdr3_aa: ASSEIDRAYGYT
v_call: TRBV5-1; clone_size: NA; cdr3_aa: ASIRQGSSYNEQF
v_call: TRBV7-2; clone_size: NA; cdr3_aa: ASSLVGSYSGANVLT
v_call: TRBV10-2; clone_size: NA; cdr3_aa: ASRPGTSTDTQY
v_call: TRBV7-2; clone_size: NA; cdr3_aa: ASTIPGGETQY
v_call: TRBV7-2; clone_size: NA; cdr3_aa: ASSSLTTGPGNTIY
v_call: TRBV19; clone_size: NA; cdr3_aa: ASSIEERGESYNSPLH
v_call: TRBV30; clone_size: NA; cdr3_aa: AWSVQGPNEQY
v_call: TRBV9; clone_size: NA; cdr3_aa: ASSHSRLAGVRTDTQY
v_call: TRBV2; clone_size: once; cdr3_aa: ASSERDSYGYT
v_call: TRBV7-8; clone_size: NA; cdr3_aa: ASSAGQGAPNYGYT
v_call: TRBV15; clone_size: NA; cdr3_aa: ATSRNLDGPVEGNTIY
v_call: TRBV4-3; clone_size: NA; cdr3_aa: ASSQGLGQDNSPLH
v_call: TRBV10-3; clone_size: NA; cdr3_aa: ASTGTGTSEQY
v_call: TRBV7-8; clone_size: NA; cdr3_aa: ASSLASVNQPQH
v_call: TRBV9; clone_size: NA; cdr3_aa: ASNRDSSTDTQY
v_call: TRBV7-2; clone_size: NA; cdr3_aa: ASSLGAARKETQY
v_call: TRBV27; clone_size: NA; cdr3_aa: ASSTRRGTSAQETQY
v_call: TRBV11-2; clone_size: NA; cdr3_aa: ASSAPGTGVSGNTIY
v_call: TRBV5-4; clone_size: NA; cdr3_aa: ASSLPTDTQY
v_call: TRBV28; clone_size: NA; cdr3_aa: ASTAGGQPQH
v_call: TRBV7-3; clone_size: few; cdr3_aa: ASSSTVGQPQH
v_call: TRBV7-9; clone_size: NA; cdr3_aa: ASSLDSGGARTEAF